This T cell receptor beta chain originates from a study of blood T cells in healthy people across ages. Background on the study: Using template switching, researchers captured about one barcoded beta molecule for each two T cells. Overall study results and limits: Strongly correlated with naive T cell percentage was TCR beta diversity.

The germline CDR1 and CDR2 sequences are SGHTA and FQGNSA. V gave up 2 bases and J gave up 6 bases; unmatched junction bases: 11. This CDR3 spans 17 amino acids. The amount of total RNA extracted per sample was at least 5 micrograms. A few counts support this clonotype. The antigen is not known. A J-beta primer mix and a sample-barcoded 5' primer were used in a second PCR of roughly 6 to 12 cycles. TCRdb re-analysed the 5' RACE reads in MiXCR, keeping a single row per CDR3 protein. The sample records 1.5 million to 1.9 million distinct CDR3 sequences, about 42% being singletons. Sequencing was carried out using blood. This TCR was recovered from a young woman in good health. The genes are TRBV7-2 and TRBJ2-3; 10 bases fit TRBD2. CDR3 loop: CASSLTPSGSTGDTQYF. CDR3 in DNA: TGTGCCAGCAGCTTAACGCCTAGCGGGAGCACGGGGGATACGCAGTATTTT.